This T cell receptor beta chain was recorded in a study of blood T cells in healthy people across ages. This clonotype showed up just a few times. The CDR3 is 16 amino acids. Germline V CDR1 and CDR2: SGHAT, FQNNGV. Trimming removed 3 bases at V and 1 base at J, with 15 bases between. A second 7 to 11 cycle PCR used barcoded and J-beta primers. TCRdb analysed the 5' RACE reads with MiXCR anew, one entry per CDR3 protein. Counted here are 1.2 million to 1.5 million distinct CDR3 sequences, 42% occurring once; the ten biggest clones make up 6.5% to 10%. The chain recombines TRBV11-2 with TRBJ1-1, with D possibly matching TRBD1 (6 bases). This receptor was obtained from a woman aged 18 to 35 in good health. Sequencing used blood. CDR3 residues: CASSFLPGHRNTEAFF. CDR3 coding DNA: TGTGCCAGCAGCTTCCTCCCGGGACACCGGAACACTGAAGCTTTCTTT.